The rows below give T cell receptor beta chains drawn from one sample of a study of T cell repertoires in cytomegalovirus infection. TCRdb reprocessed the reads with MiXCR, giving one entry per CDR3 protein. The sample includes around 550,000 distinct CDR3 sequences, 26% of them seen just once. The specimen was PBMCs. The receptor set was obtained from a human donor in good health (CMV status not recorded). Some clones in this sample may be carry-over from other donors' samples. Both conserved end residues are trimmed from each CDR3.

v_gene	CDR3aa
TRBV12-3/TRBV12-4	ASSGTVRGDEQF
TRBV14	ASSPSPGQGAYEQY
TRBV7-2	ASSLDQPPYNEQF
TRBV4-3	ASSQADYTRDEQF
TRBV10-3	AGGEGPETQY
TRBV6-1	ASSKGQGAEQPQH
TRBV28	ASSIPGLAMGSYEQY
TRBV11-2	ASSPSRQYSNEKLF
TRBV6-2/TRBV6-3	ASSYGLAGNYNEQF
TRBV6-2/TRBV6-3	ASSYSPGQGQPQH
TRBV7-9	ASSRGNAGANVLT
TRBV7-2	ASSPSSLAGGPGQY
TRBV29-1	SAIPRSGGNTIY
TRBV6-2/TRBV6-3	ASSGAGTLNNEQF
TRBV5-4	ASSLVGTRENEQF
TRBV7-7	ASSSSGILTDTQY